This TCR beta chain was identified during a study of CD8 T cells in ankylosing spondylitis. The study, taken as a whole, reports: Disease-associated clones were reportedly significantly overrepresented in matched ankylosing spondylitis synovial fluid. Typical of ankylosing spondylitis blood, it appeared, was a TCR beta motif of several highly homologous variants. Earlier work had already found some motif variants in reactive arthritis synovial fluid and blood.

This clonotype appeared a few times. As yet, its antigen is unknown. Germline V CDR1 and CDR2: MNHNS, SASEGT. Trimming cost V 5 bases and J 6 bases; bases outside gene matches: 10. The CDR3 is made up of 16 amino acids. TCRdb processed the 5' RACE reads anew with MiXCR; each CDR3 protein has one entry. Of some 330,000 distinct CDR3 sequences in the sample, 6.5% to 10% were seen once. V usage is TRBV6-1 and J usage is TRBJ1-5, with 10 bases aligning to TRBD1. The sample was blood, either unsorted or a sorted T cell fraction (not recorded which). This clonotype was obtained from a male donor with ankylosing spondylitis. CDR3 DNA: TGTGCCAGCAGTAAGGGGACAGGGGTACAAATTCAGCCCCAGCATTTT. It encodes CASSKGTGVQIQPQHF.